These 23 T cell receptor beta chains came from one sample sequenced in a study of PD-L1 blockade in urothelial cancer. Time point in this sample: pretreatment peripheral blood. Clones were sequenced by immunoSEQ multiplex PCR, and TCRdb holds only the in-frame ones, with some missing. The sample contains 50,000 to 55,000 clones, more than 75% of which appear only once. Sequencing used PBMCs, obtained around atezolizumab (anti-PD-L1) treatment. Receptor source: a man aged 50 or older with urothelial cancer.

CDR3 in amino acids: CASSPRTGVYEQYF. DNA for the CDR3: TGTGCCAGCAGCCCTAGGACAGGGGTCTACGAGCAGTACTTC. The chain has TRBV9 and TRBJ2-7; TRBD1 aligns across 9 bases. Germline CDR1 is SGDLS and CDR2 is YYNGEE. J was trimmed by 3 bases and V by 4 bases; bases with no gene match: 5. This CDR3 region has 14 residues. Looking up the rest from reference TRBV9 and TRBJ2-7 gives the full variable domain: DSGVTQTPKHLITATGQRVTLRCSPRSGDLSVYWYQQSLDQGLQFLIQYYNGEERAKGNILERFSAQQFPDLHSELNLSSLELGDSALYFCASSPRTGVYEQYFGPGTRLTVT.

J is TRBJ1-6 and V is TRBV5-1; 7 bases are a match to TRBD1. Germline trimming cut 3 bases from V and 10 bases from J; bases unmatched to any gene: 7. Germline V gene data show CDR1 as SGHRS and CDR2 as YFSETQ. This CDR3 is 14 amino acids long. The CDR3 protein is CASSSGTVGSPLHF. DNA for the CDR3: TGCGCCAGCAGCTCCGGGACAGTGGGCTCACCCCTCCACTTT.

V and J are TRBV15 and TRBJ2-5; TRBD1 aligns across 7 bases. The CDR3 sequence is 16 residues long. V was clipped by 0 bases and J by 5 bases; unmatched bases: 9. Germline V gives CDR1 LNHNV, CDR2 YYDKDF (reference sequence). Here the CDR3 reads CATSRDQQGSQETQYF. The CDR3 DNA reads TGTGCCACCAGCAGAGATCAACAGGGGAGTCAGGAGACCCAGTACTTC.

V usage is TRBV30 and J usage is TRBJ1-4, with 7 bases that match TRBD1. CDR1 and CDR2 (germline): GTSNPN, SVGIG (reference sequence). The CDR3 contains 16 residues. J was trimmed by 7 bases and V by 7 bases; bases with no gene match: 18. The CDR3 loop reads CASHIANRGEREKLFF. DNA for the CDR3: TGTGCCTCCCACATCGCGAACAGGGGTGAGCGTGAAAAACTGTTTTTT.

The rearrangement uses TRBV18 and TRBJ2-7; D possibly corresponds to TRBD1 (6 bases). CDR1 is KGHSH, CDR2 LQKENI, per germline. CDR3 size: 14 residues. V lost 2 bases and J 3 bases, leaving 11 bases between the germline ends. CDR3 region: CASSPAVRGYEQYF. The CDR3 DNA follows: TGTGCCAGCTCACCAGCGGTCAGGGGCTACGAGCAGTACTTC.

The J gene is TRBJ2-1, the V gene TRBV4-1; 8 bases are shared with TRBD2. The CDR3 runs 14 residues. CDR1 is MGHRA, CDR2 YSYEKL, per germline. After removal of 4 bases from V and 8 bases from J, the junction contained 7 bases not matched to a gene. CDR3 bases: TGCGCCAGCAGCCGACTTAGCGGGGAGGATGAGCAGTTCTTC. Its protein is CASSRLSGEDEQFF.

The CDR3 reads CASSLGGSNTGELFF. The CDR3 nucleotides are TGTGCCAGCAGCTTAGGAGGGAGCAACACCGGGGAGCTGTTTTTT. The chain carries TRBV7-6 and TRBJ2-2, with D possibly TRBD2 on 5 matching bases. V lost 1 base, J lost 2 bases, and 8 bases lay in between. The CDR3 sequence is 15 residues long. From germline, CDR1 is SGHVS and CDR2 FNYEAQ. Filled out from reference TRBV7-6 and TRBJ2-2, the complete variable domain reads GAGVSQSPRYKVTKRGQDVALRCDPISGHVSLYWYRQALGQGPEFLTYFNYEAQQDKSGLPNDRFSAERPEGSISTLTIQRTEQRDSAMYRCASSLGGSNTGELFFGEGSRLTVL.

The V gene is TRBV10-1, the J gene TRBJ1-1; D unclear. The CDR3 contains 15 residues. Looked up from germline, CDR1 is WNHNN and CDR2 is SYGVQD (reference sequence). Trimming took 7 bases from V and 5 from J, leaving 20 bases between them. The CDR3 coding sequence is TGCGCCAGCACTTCCGATCGGGGTTGGGGAACTGAAGCTTTCTTT. Encoded protein: CASTSDRGWGTEAFF.

The chain uses TRBV25-1 and TRBJ2-2; TRBD2 matches at 7 bases. Trimming cost V 6 bases and J 1 base; bases outside gene matches: 2. CDR1 is MGHDK, CDR2 SYGVNS, per germline. This CDR3 has 14 amino acids. The CDR3 protein is CASRASGNTGELFF. In nucleotides, the CDR3 is TGTGCCAGCAGGGCTAGCGGGAACACCGGGGAGCTGTTTTTT.

This clone was observed once. The rearrangement uses TRBV5-8 and TRBJ1-2; D is possibly TRBD1 (6 bases). Trimming cost V 4 bases and J 2 bases, with 15 bases left between them. The CDR3 loop spans 15 amino acids. Germline assignment: CDR1 SGHTS and CDR2 YDEGEE. CDR3 residues: CASSKRMGANYGYTF. In nucleotides, the CDR3 is TGTGCCAGCAGCAAAAGAATGGGGGCAAACTATGGCTACACCTTC.

The chain combines TRBV5-4 with TRBJ2-3, with 9 bases matching TRBD2. With 2 bases clipped from V and 11 bases from J, the junction kept 15 bases outside the gene matches. Germline assignment: CDR1 SGHNT and CDR2 YYREEE (reference sequence). This CDR3 spans 16 amino acids. The CDR3 reads CASSFIGLAGTIKQYF. The DNA for the CDR3 is TGTGCCAGCAGCTTTATCGGTCTAGCGGGGACCATCAAGCAGTATTTT.

This chain uses TRBV19 with TRBJ1-1, with a possible D match to TRBD1 (6 bases). This CDR3 is 17 amino acids long. Germline V gene data show CDR1 as LNHDA and CDR2 as SQIVND (reference sequence). The V end lost 7 bases, the J end lost 4 bases, and 25 bases lay between the germline ends. For the CDR3, the DNA is TGTGCCAGTACCTCGAAGGGCCCAGGGGTTGATGCCACTGAAGCTTTCTTT. Translating it yields CASTSKGPGVDATEAFF. Full variable domain (missing parts from reference TRBV19 and TRBJ1-1): DGGITQSPKYLFRKEGQNVTLSCEQNLNHDAMYWYRQDPGQGLRLIYYSQIVNDFQKGDIAEGYSVSREKKESFPLTVTSAQKNPTAFYLCASTSKGPGVDATEAFFGQGTRLTVV.

V is TRBV19 and J is TRBJ1-1, with D uncertain. The germline V gene encodes CDR1 LNHDA and CDR2 SQIVND (reference sequence). The CDR3 is 12 residues long. Trimming removed 3 bases from V and 8 bases from J, with 10 bases in between. The CDR3 DNA is TGTGCCAGTAGTATGACAAGTTTGGAAGCTTTCTTT. This sequence encodes CASSMTSLEAFF.

The chain uses TRBV7-8 and TRBJ2-3, with 8 positions matching TRBD2. The junction had 14 bases not matched to a gene; V was cut back by 6 bases and J by 0 bases. The CDR3 is 18 amino acids. Germline V gives CDR1 SGHVS, CDR2 FQNEAQ. The CDR3 DNA reads TGTGCCAGCAGACGAGGTCGTATAGCGGGATACAGCACAGATACGCAGTATTTT. Translation gives CASRRGRIAGYSTDTQYF. The variable domain in full, with the rest retrieved from reference TRBV7-8 and TRBJ2-3, is GAGVSQSPRYKVAKRGQDVALRCDPISGHVSLFWYQQALGQGPEFLTYFQNEAQLDKSGLPSDRFFAERPEGSVSTLKIQRTQQEDSAVYLCASRRGRIAGYSTDTQYFGPGTRLTVL.

The chain links TRBV6-1 to TRBJ2-7; 8 nucleotides line up with TRBD1. This CDR3 spans 13 amino acids. CDR1 and CDR2 from the germline V gene are MNHNS and SASEGT. V lost 6 bases, J lost 0 bases, and 1 base stayed unmatched. The chain's CDR3 is CASRGQGSYEQYF. Here the CDR3 DNA reads TGTGCCAGCAGAGGACAGGGCTCCTACGAGCAGTACTTC.

The chain joins TRBV19 to TRBJ2-1; the D gene is possibly TRBD2 (5 bases). CDR3 length equals 12 residues. V was cut by 2 bases and J by 7 bases, with 6 bases left in between. Germline V gives CDR1 LNHDA, CDR2 SQIVND (reference sequence). The DNA for the CDR3 is TGTGCCAGTAGTATACGGGGTAATGAGCAGTTCTTC. It is translated as CASSIRGNEQFF.

The rearrangement uses TRBV7-2 and TRBJ2-7, with a possible D match to TRBD1 (8 bases). The ends were cut back, 5 bases at V and 0 bases at J, with 17 bases in the middle. Germline CDR1 is SGHTA and CDR2 is FQGNSA. The CDR3 length is 16 residues. CDR3 DNA sequence: TGTGCCAGCAGCGTCCAAGCGGGACAGGTCTCCTACGAGCAGTACTTC. Protein sequence: CASSVQAGQVSYEQYF.

This clone was seen just once. The rearrangement uses TRBV21-1 and TRBJ1-1; TRBD1, the table's D call, lacks a check against the DNA. TRBV21-1 has pseudogene status. This CDR3 contains 19 residues. CDR3 sequence reads: CASSKVGTGDKKLNTEAFF. As DNA, the CDR3 is TGTGCCAGCAGCAAAGTGGGGACAGGGGATAAAAAATTAAACACTGAAGCTTTCTTT.

This clone has only one observation. The chain has TRBV27 and TRBJ2-2, with 9 bases aligning to TRBD1. CDR3 length: 17 residues. The V gene's germline CDR1 is MNHEY and CDR2 SMNVEV (reference sequence). The trim removed 7 bases at V and 6 bases at J, leaving 15 bases unmatched. CDR3 nucleotides: TGTGCCAGCACCAAACTCCCGGGACAGGGTAGGGCCGGGGAGCTGTTTTTT. As protein: CASTKLPGQGRAGELFF.

The chain couples TRBV14 to TRBJ1-1, with a possible D match to TRBD1 (5 bases). V shed 4 bases and J shed 5 bases, with 17 bases lying between them. The CDR3 is made up of 15 amino acids. From germline, CDR1 is SGHDN and CDR2 FVKESK. This chain's CDR3 is CASSLRRGSRTEAFF. CDR3 nucleotide sequence: TGTGCCAGCAGCCTTCGAAGGGGATCGCGGACTGAAGCTTTCTTT.

V usage is TRBV10-1 and J usage is TRBJ1-6; a possible D gene is TRBD1 (6 bases). The V end lost 2 bases, the J end lost 10 bases, and 12 bases lay between the germline ends. The CDR3 runs to 14 residues. Germline CDR1 WNHNN, CDR2 SYGVQD (reference sequence). The CDR3 protein is CASSEGARGSPLHF. The CDR3 DNA reads TGCGCCAGCAGTGAGGGGGCCAGGGGCTCACCCCTCCACTTT.

The CDR3 nucleotides are TGTGCCAGCAGCTTGGCCGGAGGACTAGCGGGAGCCGAGCAGTACTTC. Its translation: CASSLAGGLAGAEQYF. This chain connects TRBV5-4 to TRBJ2-7; 13 nucleotides match TRBD2. The CDR3 runs 16 residues. Unmatched junction bases numbered 6, after V lost 0 bases and J lost 6 bases. Germline CDR1 is SGHNT and CDR2 is YYREEE (reference sequence).

The chain carries TRBV15 and TRBJ2-5; D gene ambiguous. The V end was cut by 0 bases, the J end by 5 bases, with 10 bases between. CDR1 is LNHNV and CDR2 is YYDKDF in the germline V gene (reference sequence). This CDR3 region has 14 residues. The CDR3 sequence is CATSRDYSLETQYF. Written as DNA, the CDR3 is TGTGCCACCAGCAGAGATTACTCCTTGGAGACCCAGTACTTC.